Sequencing of this TCR beta chain was carried out in a study of blood T cell repertoires in COVID-19. At the level of the study: Acute and convalescent COVID-19 specimens originated in the United States, Italy and Spain. Sample material is recorded as cDNA or gDNA derived from T cells, B-cell-depleted T cells, or PBMCs.

Per the original methods: Amplification with reference gene primers provided the estimates of nucleated cell counts. Repertoires were generated with immunoSEQ multiplex PCR, while TCRdb's copy carries only in-frame clones and drops some. V, J and clone size were drawn from that table, and D and trimming were deduced from the DNA. The sample yields 50,000 to 60,000 clones, approximately 85% seen once. Germline CDR1 LNHNV, CDR2 YYDKDF (reference sequence). The CDR3 has 14 amino acids. J gave up 12 bases and V 4 bases, and 11 bases lay outside the gene matches. This rearrangement joins TRBV15 to TRBJ2-1; TRBD1 aligns across 8 bases. Sequencing was carried out using peripheral blood. The source is a human donor in a cohort sampled during active COVID-19. This CDR3 is CATSNGQGRKWQFF. For the CDR3, the DNA is TGTGCCACCAGCAACGGACAGGGCCGCAAGTGGCAGTTCTTC.